This T cell receptor (beta chain) came from a study of blood T cell repertoires in COVID-19. The wider study: Both acute and convalescent COVID-19 samples were obtained from the United States, Italy and Spain. T cells, B-cell-depleted T cells, or PBMCs supplied cDNA or gDNA.

TCRdb keeps only in-frame clones here, not all; method: immunoSEQ multiplex PCR. The profile shows over 300,000 clones, roughly 83% of them singletons. V dropped 6 bases and J dropped 0; count of bases not matched to a gene: 4. The CDR3 has 15 amino acids. Germline assignment: CDR1 MNHNY and CDR2 SVGAGI (reference sequence). V and J are TRBV6-6 and TRBJ1-5; 8 bases fit TRBD1. The material sequenced was peripheral blood. This sequence originates from a woman in her forties or fifties with acute or convalescent COVID-19. CDR3 protein: CASSGQGNSNQPQHF. CDR3 DNA: TGTGCCAGCAGCGGACAGGGAAATAGCAATCAGCCCCAGCATTTT.